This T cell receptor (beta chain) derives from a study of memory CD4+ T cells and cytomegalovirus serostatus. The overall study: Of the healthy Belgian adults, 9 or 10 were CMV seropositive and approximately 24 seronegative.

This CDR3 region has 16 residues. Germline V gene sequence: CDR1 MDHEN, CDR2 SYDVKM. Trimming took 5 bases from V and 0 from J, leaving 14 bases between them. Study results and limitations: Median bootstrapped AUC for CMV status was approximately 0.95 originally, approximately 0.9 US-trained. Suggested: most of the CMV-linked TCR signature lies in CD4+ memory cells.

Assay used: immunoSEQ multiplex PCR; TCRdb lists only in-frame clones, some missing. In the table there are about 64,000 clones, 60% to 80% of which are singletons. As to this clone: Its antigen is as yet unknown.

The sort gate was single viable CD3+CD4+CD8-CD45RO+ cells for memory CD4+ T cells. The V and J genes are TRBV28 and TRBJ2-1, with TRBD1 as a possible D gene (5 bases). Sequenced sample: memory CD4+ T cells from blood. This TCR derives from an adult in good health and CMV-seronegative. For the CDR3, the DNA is TGTGCCAGCAGTCTCGATCACAGGAGCTCCTACAATGAGCAGTTCTTC. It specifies CASSLDHRSSYNEQFF.